Included here is one T cell receptor (beta chain) sequence, with context. Germline V gives CDR1 SEHNR, CDR2 FQNEAQ (reference sequence). This CDR3 is built from 14 residues. Trimming pared 8 bases from V and 3 bases from J, leaving 16 bases between. The sample is drawn from a study of blood T cell repertoires in COVID-19. Overall study: Samples came from the United States, Italy and Spain, spanning acute and convalescent COVID-19.

Under the authors' procedure: Researchers report that nucleated cell counts were estimated from reference gene primer amplification. Method: immunoSEQ multiplex PCR; TCRdb's copy keeps in-frame clones and lacks some. V, J and clone size derive from that table, while D and trimming were established from the DNA sequence. The sample lists a few hundred thousand clones; 85% were seen once. The chain recombines TRBV7-9 with TRBJ1-2; D is ambiguous. The source is a woman between 18 and 29 years old with acute or convalescent COVID-19. The sequencing input was peripheral blood. The CDR3 region has the DNA TGTGCCAGCGCCCCTTACCGGGATGACTATGGCTACACCTTC. Encoded protein: CASAPYRDDYGYTF. The whole variable domain, filled in from reference TRBV7-9 and TRBJ1-2, reads DTGVSQNPRHKITKRGQNVTFRCDPISEHNRLYWYRQTLGQGPEFLTYFQNEAQLEKSRLLSDRFSAERPKGSFSTLEIQRTEQGDSAMYLCASAPYRDDYGYTFGSGTRLTVV.